The 12 T cell receptor beta chains reported below all come from one sample, sequenced in a study of T cell changes during pregnancy in multiple sclerosis (dated by TCRdb to the late 2010s). Library prep was done by the immunoSEQ multiplex PCR assay. TCRdb took over this immuneACCESS table, retaining in-frame rearrangements with V and J assigned. Such tables are incomplete; in checked studies, under half of the missing clones stem from an unresolved V gene, and the remainder is unexplained. In all, the sample holds 55,000 to 95,000 clones, and approximately 92% of those were seen once. The top ten constitute approximately 2% of the sample. The sample was peripheral blood, taken in the second trimester of pregnancy. These TCRs come from a female donor in good health, enrolled as a control in a pregnancy study.

The rearrangement joins TRBV14 to TRBJ1-2, with 7 bases that match TRBD1. Germline V gene sequence: CDR1 SGHDN, CDR2 FVKESK. The ends lost 3 bases at V and 8 bases at J; junction bases unmatched: 9. The length of the CDR3 is 14 residues. This chain's CDR3 is CASSQQATGEGYTF. DNA of the CDR3: TGTGCCAGCAGCCAGCAAGCAACAGGGGAAGGCTACACCTTC.

V gene TRBV29-1 combines with J gene TRBJ2-3; D is unclear. V was cut by 0 bases and J by 4 bases, with 17 bases left in between. CDR1 SQVTM and CDR2 ANQGSEA come from the germline V gene. CDR3 size: 16 residues. The CDR3 spells CSVEDWAGPESDTQYF. The CDR3 DNA reads as TGCAGCGTTGAAGATTGGGCCGGCCCGGAATCAGATACGCAGTATTTT.

This sequence joins TRBV27 and TRBJ2-3; 13 bases are a match to TRBD2. Germline-derived CDR1 and CDR2 are MNHEY and SMNVEV (reference sequence). The CDR3 loop spans 19 amino acids. Unmatched junction bases numbered 13, after V lost 3 bases and J lost 4 bases. The CDR3: CASSFRLAGGRRVPDTQYF. For the CDR3, the DNA is TGTGCCAGCAGTTTTCGACTAGCGGGGGGCCGCAGGGTCCCAGATACGCAGTATTTT.

The chain has TRBV27 and TRBJ2-2; 10 bases line up with TRBD1. CDR3 length: 15 amino acids. The trim removed 6 bases at V and 4 bases at J, leaving 5 bases unmatched. Germline assignment: CDR1 MNHEY and CDR2 SMNVEV (reference sequence). CDR3 in amino acids: CASRLRDRGTGELFF. The CDR3 DNA is TGTGCCAGCAGACTCCGGGACAGGGGCACCGGGGAGCTGTTTTTT.

The CDR3 loop reads CASSRGGGLSNSPLHF. CDR3 DNA sequence: TGTGCCAGTAGTAGAGGAGGGGGCCTGTCAAATTCACCCCTCCACTTT. The chain carries TRBV19 and TRBJ1-6, with 7 bases fitting TRBD1. V trimming: 4 bases; J trimming: 7 bases; junction bases outside the gene matches: 10. CDR3 length: 16 amino acids. Germline V gene data show CDR1 as LNHDA and CDR2 as SQIVND (reference sequence).

The rearrangement links TRBV18 to TRBJ2-2; D is perhaps TRBD1 (5 bases). The germline gives CDR1 KGHSH, CDR2 LQKENI. V shed 8 bases and J shed 1 base, with 17 bases lying between them. This CDR3 is built from 16 residues. CDR3 in DNA: TGTGCCAGCCCCCCCACTGGGGCCATGAACACCGGGGAGCTGTTTTTT. This codes for CASPPTGAMNTGELFF.

The V call is TRBV9, the J call TRBJ1-2; TRBD1 might be the D (6 bases). Germline CDR1 and CDR2: SGDLS and YYNGEE. Trimming removed 5 bases at V and 4 bases at J, with 6 bases between. There are 11 residues in the CDR3. The DNA of the CDR3 is TGTGCCAGCAGGGACAGCTATGGCTACACCTTC. Protein product: CASRDSYGYTF.

The chain links TRBV6-5 to TRBJ2-1, with a weak D call TRBD1 (5 bases). This CDR3 contains 14 residues. V lost 0 bases to trimming and J lost 12 bases, with 15 bases between them. Germline CDR1 reads MNHEY; CDR2 reads SVGAGI. CDR3 sequence (DNA): TGTGCCAGCAGTTACTCTTCAGGGTCCGATGGGCAGTTCTTC. Protein product: CASSYSSGSDGQFF.

The V call is TRBV7-2, the J call TRBJ2-1; 14 nucleotides align to TRBD2. Looked up from germline, CDR1 is SGHTA and CDR2 is FQGNSA. J was trimmed by 5 bases and V by 3 bases; bases with no gene match: 0. The CDR3 extends over 15 amino acids. The CDR3 DNA reads as TGTGCCAGCAGCTTGGGACTAGCGGGAGACAATGAGCAGTTCTTC. Residues: CASSLGLAGDNEQFF.

This chain uses TRBV6-4 with TRBJ2-7; the D is unclear. Germline V CDR1 and CDR2: MRHNA, SNTAGT. The V and J ends lost 6 bases and 2 bases respectively, with 8 bases between them. CDR3 size: 12 residues. DNA of the CDR3: TGTGCCAGCAGCCGGAGAGCCTACGAGCAGTACTTC. This encodes CASSRRAYEQYF.

The chain has TRBV6-1 and TRBJ2-7, with 8 nucleotides matching TRBD2. Germline values: CDR1 MNHNS, CDR2 SASEGT. The CDR3 runs 14 residues. V lost 3 bases, J lost 2 bases, and 3 bases stayed unmatched. Written as DNA, the CDR3 is TGTGCCAGCAGTGAGGCGGGGGGCCCCTACGAGCAGTACTTC. Translating it yields CASSEAGGPYEQYF.

The CDR3 DNA reads as TGTGCCAGCAGCAAACCCGGGGGTGGGGACATTCAGTACTTC. The encoded protein is CASSKPGGGDIQYF. V usage is TRBV28 and J usage is TRBJ2-4; tentative D call: TRBD2 (6 bases). Trimming stripped 6 bases from V and 8 bases from J, with 17 bases between. CDR3 length equals 14 residues. Germline CDR1 is MDHEN and CDR2 is SYDVKM.